This entry is about one T cell receptor (beta chain). The primer mix had 60 Vbeta and 13 Jbeta primers. Produced via immunoSEQ multiplex PCR; TCRdb's table is partial and in-frame only. Seen here are about 160,000 clones, around 77% observed once, and the top ten hold 1.4%. The sample originates from a study of cytomegalovirus exposure and HLA in healthy donors. This CDR3 region has 14 residues. Trimming removed 6 bases from V and 7 bases from J, with 15 bases in between. From germline, CDR1 is SNHLY and CDR2 FYNNEI. This TCR was recovered from a woman in her 30s in good health and CMV-seronegative. This chain links TRBV2 with TRBJ1-4; the D gene is possibly TRBD1 (5 bases). The sequenced material came from PBMCs. The CDR3 coding sequence is TGTGCCAGCAGAGGGGAGGGGAAGGTTGAAAAACTGTTTTTT. This codes for CASRGEGKVEKLFF.